The 17 T cell receptor beta chains reported below all come from one sample, sequenced in a study of blood T cell repertoires in COVID-19 (dated by TCRdb to the early 2020s). The library was generated by the immunoSEQ multiplex PCR assay. TCRdb mirrors the immuneACCESS table, restricted to in-frame sequences. Some clones are absent from its copies; in checked studies, under half trace to an unresolved V gene, and the reason for the others is unknown. This sample lists around 160,000 clones; about 81% were detected once. 9.5% to 13% of the sample is held by the ten biggest clonotypes. Sequenced input: peripheral blood. The receptors stem from a human donor in a cohort sampled during active COVID-19.

The chain joins TRBV10-3 to TRBJ2-1; 12 bases fit TRBD2. The CDR3 is made up of 15 amino acids. CDR1 and CDR2 from the germline V gene are ENHRY and SYGVKD. The trim removed 6 bases at V and 7 bases at J, leaving 7 bases unmatched. This CDR3 reads CAIRASGGANNEQFF. DNA for the CDR3: TGTGCCATCAGGGCTAGCGGGGGGGCCAATAATGAGCAGTTCTTC.

This clone was counted only a few times. The chain joins TRBV30 to TRBJ2-2, with TRBD1 matching over 8 bases. The V segment lost 4 bases and the J segment 6 bases; nucleotides outside the gene matches: 10. CDR3 size: 15 residues. Germline V CDR1 and CDR2: GTSNPN, SVGIG (reference sequence). CDR3 DNA: TGTGCCTGGACTGGCGGACAGGGTTCAGCCGGGGAGCTGTTTTTT. Translation: CAWTGGQGSAGELFF. Full variable domain (missing parts from reference TRBV30 and TRBJ2-2): SQTIHQWPATLVQPVGSPLSLECTVEGTSNPNLYWYRQAAGRGLQLLFYSVGIGQISSEVPQNLSASRPQDRQFILSSKKLLLSDSGFYLCAWTGGQGSAGELFFGEGSRLTVL.

J is TRBJ2-1 and V is TRBV9; TRBD2 matches 11 bases. Germline-derived CDR1 and CDR2 are SGDLS and YYNGEE. Losses at the gene ends were 1 base for V and 8 bases for J; bases not matched to a gene: 20. The CDR3 extends over 20 amino acids. CDR3: CASSVLSSRTSGSSAHEQFF. The CDR3 bases are TGTGCCAGCAGCGTACTCTCCAGCCGGACTAGCGGGTCCTCCGCCCATGAGCAGTTCTTC.

This rearrangement joins TRBV4-3 to TRBJ2-3; TRBD1 agrees at 7 bases. Germline CDR1 LGHNA, CDR2 YSLEER. Trimming took 1 base from V and 4 from J; bases not matched to a gene: 11. The CDR3 is made up of 17 amino acids. CDR3 in DNA: TGCGCCAGCAGCCAAGTATTCCGGACAGGTTCCCCAGATACGCAGTATTTT. Translated, it gives CASSQVFRTGSPDTQYF.

The J gene is TRBJ2-1, the V gene TRBV11-3; 7 nucleotides agree with TRBD2. J was trimmed by 6 bases and V by 1 base; bases with no gene match: 9. Germline CDR1 SGHNT, CDR2 YENEEA. CDR3 size: 16 residues. The chain's CDR3 is CASSLGGGSAANEQFF. The CDR3, as DNA: TGTGCCAGCAGCTTAGGGGGCGGGAGTGCCGCCAATGAGCAGTTCTTC.

The chain links TRBV7-8 to TRBJ1-1, with a tentative D call TRBD1 (5 bases). The germline gives CDR1 SGHVS, CDR2 FQNEAQ. V dropped 2 bases and J dropped 6 bases, with 13 bases sitting between them. This CDR3 has 14 residues. The CDR3 region has the DNA TGTGCCAGCAGCTTATTATGGCAGGGCGCTGAAGCTTTCTTT. Encoded protein: CASSLLWQGAEAFF.

The chain combines TRBV11-3 with TRBJ2-3, with 8 bases fitting TRBD2. Germline V gene lookup returns CDR1 SGHNT and CDR2 YENEEA. This CDR3 contains 14 residues. V was clipped by 4 bases and J by 1 base; unmatched bases: 1. This chain's CDR3 is CASSYSGGTDTQYF. The CDR3, as DNA: TGTGCCAGCAGCTATAGCGGGGGCACAGATACGCAGTATTTT. Full variable domain (missing parts from reference TRBV11-3 and TRBJ2-3): EAGVVQSPRYKIIEKKQPVAFWCNPISGHNTLYWYLQNLGQGPELLIRYENEEAVDDSQLPKDRFSAERLKGVDSTLKIQPAELGDSAVYLCASSYSGGTDTQYFGPGTRLTVL.

The chain uses TRBV6-5 and TRBJ1-3, with D hard to call. Trimming took off 5 bases at V and 1 base at J, with 9 bases between the two ends. Germline lookup yields CDR1 MNHEY and CDR2 SVGAGI. The CDR3 is made up of 14 amino acids. The CDR3 sequence is CASSPDWSGNTIYF. For the CDR3, the DNA is TGTGCCAGCAGTCCGGACTGGTCTGGAAACACCATATATTTT.

The CDR3 loop is CASSPSSGSLYNEQFF. CDR3 coding DNA: TGTGCCAGCTCCCCCTCCAGCGGGAGTCTCTACAATGAGCAGTTCTTC. J is TRBJ2-1 and V is TRBV27, with 8 bases aligning to TRBD2. The length of the CDR3 is 16 residues. Per the germline V gene, CDR1 is MNHEY and CDR2 is SMNVEV (reference sequence). Trimming took 8 bases from V and 3 from J; bases not matched to a gene: 12.

CDR3 sequence reads: CASSVVAGGHNEQFF. CDR3 in DNA: TGTGCCAGCAGCGTAGTGGCGGGGGGGCATAATGAGCAGTTCTTC. The V gene is TRBV9, the J gene TRBJ2-1; 9 nucleotides align to TRBD2. The CDR3 has 15 residues. Germline-derived CDR1 and CDR2 are SGDLS and YYNGEE. Trimming took 0 bases from V and 7 from J; bases not matched to a gene: 5.

The chain uses TRBV12-3 or TRBV12-4 and TRBJ2-3, with D hard to call. The ends were cut back, 2 bases at V and 6 bases at J, with 6 bases in the middle. This CDR3 has 12 amino acids. CDR3 residues: CASSLPSDTQYF. CDR3 in DNA: TGTGCCAGCAGTTTACCTTCGGATACGCAGTATTTT.

The rearrangement links TRBV10-3 to TRBJ1-4; a possible D gene is TRBD1 (6 bases). CDR3 length: 13 residues. Between the trimmed V and J ends, which lost 6 bases and 4 bases, there was a span of 9 bases. The germline V gene has CDR1 ENHRY and CDR2 SYGVKD. CDR3 sequence reads: CAIRDSLNEKLFF. The DNA for the CDR3 is TGTGCCATCAGGGACAGCCTTAATGAAAAACTGTTTTTT.

About this clone itself: The sample contains more than one DNA sequence encoding this CDR3. The gene calls are TRBV10-2 and TRBJ2-1; 11 nucleotides line up with TRBD2. Trimming removed 6 bases from V and 5 bases from J; junction bases left unmatched: 9. CDR1 is WSHSY and CDR2 is SAAADI in the germline V gene. The CDR3 has 16 residues. The DNA for the CDR3 is TGCGCCAGCAGAACTAGCGGGAGTCTGGTAAACAATGAGCAGTTCTTC. Protein sequence: CASRTSGSLVNNEQFF.

This clone is a singleton in its sample. CDR3 sequence: CSASVSVNYGYTF. The CDR3 DNA follows: TGCAGTGCTAGTGTCTCTGTTAACTATGGCTACACCTTC. The chain recombines TRBV20-1 with TRBJ1-2; D is ambiguous. The CDR3 consists of 13 residues. V shed 3 bases and J shed 1 base, with 9 bases lying between them. The germline CDR1 and CDR2 sequences are DFQATT and SNEGSKA (reference sequence).

This clone was counted many times. V gene TRBV5-1 combines with J gene TRBJ1-6, with TRBD1 matching 7 bases. J lost 5 bases, V lost 4 bases, and 9 bases had no gene match. CDR1 is SGHRS and CDR2 is YFSETQ in the germline V gene. The CDR3 runs to 16 residues. The CDR3 DNA sequence: TGCGCCAGCAGCGCCAGCACAGGGGAACATAATTCACCCCTCCACTTT. Protein: CASSASTGEHNSPLHF.

The rearrangement joins TRBV28 to TRBJ1-4, with D unclear. There are 16 residues in the CDR3. Trimming cost V 7 bases and J 7 bases, with 22 bases left between them. Germline CDR1 MDHEN, CDR2 SYDVKM. CDR3 coding DNA: TGTGCCAGCAAACCTTCATTAAGAAGCCCTCGTGAAAAACTGTTTTTT. It is translated as CASKPSLRSPREKLFF.

Concerning this clone: Mismatch with germline at one junction end may stem from a read error. This specimen includes other DNA sequences encoding the same CDR3. The rearrangement joins TRBV30 to TRBJ2-2, with 9 bases identical to TRBD1. Germline loops: CDR1 GTSNPN, CDR2 SVGIG (reference sequence). The CDR3 is 17 residues long. CDR3 in DNA: TGTGCCTGGAGTCTCCCGGGGACAGGGTCTAACACTGGGGAGCTGTTTTTT. This gives the protein CAWSLPGTGSNTGELFF.